This TCR beta chain derives from a study of shared clonotypes between healthy human individuals. Points from the study as a whole: Across subsets, estimated richness was generally greater for naive than for memory populations.

Germline loops: CDR1 SGHKS, CDR2 YYEKEE (reference sequence). This CDR3 is built from 16 residues. V was shortened by 5 bases and J by 9 bases, with 24 bases between the two germline ends. A remark on this clone: The antigen remains unidentified.

For sorted subsets, 150 to 250 ng DNA per replicate equaled tens of thousands of T cell genomes. Repertoires were generated with immunoSEQ multiplex PCR, while TCRdb's copy carries only in-frame clones and drops some. The sample has approximately 640,000 clones, 90% seen once; the top ten hold 30% to 40%. The rearrangement uses TRBV5-5 and TRBJ2-4, with D possibly matching TRBD1 (6 bases). This sequence originates from a man aged 18 to 35 in good health. Some clones in this sample may be carry-over from other donors' samples. Sequences were obtained from memory CD8+ T cells from PBMCs. As for subset: CD45RO+ cells pooled with CCR7-negative TemRA cells. The CDR3 coding sequence is TGTGCCAGCAGTTCCCGGGACAACCCGCCTGTTCGCATTCAGTACTTC. It codes for CASSSRDNPPVRIQYF.